A single sample gave rise to the 11 T cell receptor beta chains below, sequenced in a study of cytotoxic CD8 clonotypes in ibrutinib-treated CLL. The protocol was immunoSEQ multiplex PCR, while the TCRdb copy is restricted to in-frame clones and leaves out a portion. The repertoire consists of 28,000 or so clones, with 62% occurring once and the leading ten covering 14%. Here the sequenced sample was PBMCs, taken before ibrutinib treatment. The source of these receptors is a human donor with chronic lymphocytic leukemia.

This clone was counted only a few times. V gene TRBV6-4 combines with J gene TRBJ2-3; 10 positions match TRBD2. V was clipped by 0 bases and J by 0 bases; unmatched bases: 0. The length of the CDR3 is 16 residues. Looked up from germline, CDR1 is MRHNA and CDR2 is SNTAGT. The CDR3 protein is CASSDSTSGSTDTQYF. In DNA, the CDR3 is TGTGCCAGCAGTGACTCGACTAGCGGGAGCACAGATACGCAGTATTTT.

This rearrangement joins TRBV7-9 to TRBJ2-3; tentatively, D is TRBD2 (5 bases). Trimming shortened V by 8 bases and J by 4 bases, and 13 bases separated the two germline ends. CDR1 is SEHNR and CDR2 is FQNEAQ in the germline V gene (reference sequence). This CDR3 is 13 amino acids long. The chain's CDR3 is CASGALEPDTQYF. The CDR3 DNA is TGTGCCAGCGGAGCACTAGAGCCAGATACGCAGTATTTT.

This chain uses TRBV7-2 with TRBJ1-2; D is possibly TRBD1 (5 bases). Germline CDR1 SGHTA, CDR2 FQGNSA. Trimming stripped 5 bases from V and 5 bases from J, with 12 bases between. This CDR3 is 13 amino acids long. DNA for the CDR3: TGTGCCAGCAGCCCCCCTGGGGGGTATGGCTACACCTTC. This sequence encodes CASSPPGGYGYTF.

The rearrangement joins TRBV5-1 to TRBJ2-7; 12 bases align to TRBD1. CDR3 length equals 14 residues. V was clipped by 3 bases and J by 7 bases; unmatched bases: 5. CDR1 is SGHRS and CDR2 is YFSETQ in the germline V gene. The CDR3 DNA follows: TGCGCCAGCAGCTCCGGGACAGGGGGCGTTGAGCAGTACTTC. Translation gives CASSSGTGGVEQYF.

This chain links TRBV10-3 with TRBJ2-7, with 7 bases fitting TRBD1. Trimming at V came to 4 bases and at J to 3 bases, leaving 3 bases not matched to a gene. Germline CDR1 is ENHRY and CDR2 is SYGVKD. The CDR3 extends over 13 amino acids. The CDR3 region is CAISAGTVYEQYF. Written as DNA, the CDR3 is TGTGCCATCAGTGCCGGGACAGTCTACGAGCAGTACTTC.

This clone was picked up one time. This chain's CDR3 is CASSLGPGQGMYGYTF. In DNA form, the CDR3 reads TGTGCCAGCAGCTTAGGACCAGGACAGGGGATGTATGGCTACACCTTC. This rearrangement joins TRBV7-2 to TRBJ1-2, with 9 bases that match TRBD1. Germline CDR1 and CDR2: SGHTA and FQGNSA. The length of the CDR3 is 16 residues. Unmatched junction bases numbered 8, after V lost 1 base and J lost 5 bases.

This clone came up once. This chain links TRBV2 with TRBJ2-1, with D perhaps being TRBD1 or TRBD2 (5 bases each). V lost 8 bases and J 0 bases, leaving 11 bases between the germline ends. In germline, CDR1 is SNHLY, CDR2 FYNNEI. CDR3 length equals 14 residues. The CDR3 reads CASLGDPSYNEQFF. In nucleotides, the CDR3 is TGTGCCAGCCTCGGGGACCCCTCCTACAATGAGCAGTTCTTC.

The chain is built from TRBV6-1 and TRBJ2-1; D possibly corresponds to TRBD1 (6 bases). Trimming took off 3 bases at V and 0 bases at J, with 9 bases between the two ends. The CDR3 extends over 15 amino acids. Germline CDR1 MNHNS, CDR2 SASEGT. CDR3 in DNA: TGTGCCAGCAGTGAGAGGGGGAGCTCCTACAATGAGCAGTTCTTC. Translation: CASSERGSSYNEQFF.

The chain has TRBV28 and TRBJ2-7, with 8 bases fitting TRBD2. This CDR3 region has 14 residues. The V gene end was trimmed by 6 bases and the J gene end by 2 bases; junction bases not matched to a gene: 6. The germline V gene encodes CDR1 MDHEN and CDR2 SYDVKM. CDR3 amino acids: CASRIAGIAYEQYF. The CDR3 bases are TGTGCCAGCAGGATAGCGGGGATAGCCTACGAGCAGTACTTC.

This clone was observed a single time. The V call is TRBV15, the J call TRBJ1-2; 7 nucleotides agree with TRBD1. This CDR3 contains 14 residues. Germline lookup yields CDR1 LNHNV and CDR2 YYDKDF (reference sequence). V was clipped by 1 base and J by 4 bases; unmatched bases: 3. The CDR3 region is CATSRGRTGYGYTF. The CDR3 DNA is TGTGCCACCAGCAGAGGACGGACAGGCTATGGCTACACCTTC.

This clone was counted a single time. The rearrangement links TRBV27 to TRBJ1-2; D possibly corresponds to TRBD1 (6 bases). CDR1 and CDR2 from the germline V gene are MNHEY and SMNVEV (reference sequence). The CDR3 is 18 residues long. Trimming shortened V by 0 bases and J by 3 bases, and 20 bases separated the two germline ends. CDR3 amino acids: CASSLSGEGGVSYYGYTF. The CDR3 DNA follows: TGTGCCAGCAGTTTATCGGGTGAGGGGGGTGTAAGCTACTATGGCTACACCTTC.